This TCR beta chain was found in a study of T cell responses to AZD1222 COVID-19 vaccine. CDR3 length equals 14 residues. V lost 2 bases and J 4 bases, leaving 11 bases between the germline ends. From germline, CDR1 is ENHRY and CDR2 SYGVKD. Sequencing used immunoSEQ multiplex PCR; TCRdb keeps in-frame clones, though not all of them. Seen here are 180,000 or so clones, about 91% observed once, and the top ten hold approximately 1.3%. Source: peripheral blood, taken 28 days after the second AZD1222 dose. The TCR sequence derives from an adult who received the AZD1222 COVID-19 vaccine. This chain joins TRBV10-3 and TRBJ1-2; D gene uncertain. The CDR3 here is CAISEVRDGYGYTF. The CDR3 coding sequence is TGTGCCATCAGTGAGGTTAGAGATGGCTATGGCTACACCTTC.